This TCR beta chain was observed in a study of blood T cell repertoires in COVID-19. Study summary: From T cells, B-cell-depleted T cells, or PBMCs came the material, which was cDNA or gDNA.

This table comes from immunoSEQ multiplex PCR, and its TCRdb copy is limited to in-frame clones, with some not included. The sample contains some 40,000 clones, 85% to 95% of which appear only once. Trimming took 6 bases from V and 1 from J, leaving 9 bases between them. The CDR3 is 13 amino acids. The sequencing sample was made of peripheral blood. The genes are TRBV12-3 or TRBV12-4 and TRBJ1-1; D perhaps matches TRBD1 (5 bases). The TCR was taken from a man aged 45-65 years with COVID-19, enrolled during active disease. The CDR3 reads CASSSDTNTEAFF. DNA of the CDR3: TGTGCCAGCAGCTCGGACACGAACACTGAAGCTTTCTTT.